Sequencing of this T cell receptor beta chain was carried out in a study of blood T cell repertoires in COVID-19. TCRdb's table, derived via immunoSEQ multiplex PCR, lists solely in-frame clones and lacks some. The table has roughly 250,000 clones, around 88% seen once; the top ten hold 0.7% to 0.9%. This clone was found once. There are 17 residues in the CDR3. The trim removed 7 bases at V and 3 bases at J, leaving 15 bases unmatched. Looked up from germline, CDR1 is MRHNA and CDR2 is SNTAGT. V is TRBV6-4 and J is TRBJ1-2, with 9 bases identical to TRBD1. The TCR was taken from a man aged 30 to 39 with acute or convalescent COVID-19. Sequenced: peripheral blood. CDR3: CASMKIRDRDLYYGYTF. The CDR3 DNA is TGTGCCAGCATGAAGATCCGGGACAGGGACCTTTACTATGGCTACACCTTC.